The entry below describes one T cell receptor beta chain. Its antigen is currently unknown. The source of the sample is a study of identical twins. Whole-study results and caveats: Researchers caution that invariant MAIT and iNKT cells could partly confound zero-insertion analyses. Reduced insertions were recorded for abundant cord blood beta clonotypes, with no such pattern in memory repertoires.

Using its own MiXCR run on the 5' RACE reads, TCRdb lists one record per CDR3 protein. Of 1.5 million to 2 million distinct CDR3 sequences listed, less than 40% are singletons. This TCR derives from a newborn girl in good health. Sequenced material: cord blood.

CDR3 bases: TGTGCCAGCAACCACAGGGGGTATGACCCAGATACGCAGTATTTT. It specifies CASNHRGYDPDTQYF. The chain joins TRBV6-2 or TRBV6-3 to TRBJ2-3; 8 bases map to TRBD1. Trimming took 7 bases from V and 4 from J; bases not matched to a gene: 10. The length of the CDR3 is 15 residues. CDR1 is MNHEY and CDR2 is SVGEGT in the germline V gene.